This T cell receptor beta chain was found in a study of radiation and T cells in renal cell carcinoma. V lost 2 bases and J lost 11, with 10 bases in between. The CDR3 length is 12 residues. Germline V gives CDR1 SGHDN, CDR2 FVKESK. Regarding time point: blood 4 weeks post-SBRT, at nephrectomy. Treatment noted: 15 Gy SBRT to primary tumor, nephrectomy 4 weeks later. Generated by immunoSEQ multiplex PCR, the TCRdb table keeps only in-frame clones and is missing some. The sample has around 140,000 clones, 65% to 90% seen once; the top ten hold over 15%. The TCR originated in a woman aged 45-60 years with renal cell carcinoma. The chain is built from TRBV14 and TRBJ1-3; D call uncertain. The input for sequencing was blood, taken from a patient whose treatment included radiotherapy and nephrectomy. The CDR3: CASSQTGYAIYF. Written as DNA, the CDR3 is TGTGCCAGCAGCCAAACCGGGTATGCCATATATTTT.